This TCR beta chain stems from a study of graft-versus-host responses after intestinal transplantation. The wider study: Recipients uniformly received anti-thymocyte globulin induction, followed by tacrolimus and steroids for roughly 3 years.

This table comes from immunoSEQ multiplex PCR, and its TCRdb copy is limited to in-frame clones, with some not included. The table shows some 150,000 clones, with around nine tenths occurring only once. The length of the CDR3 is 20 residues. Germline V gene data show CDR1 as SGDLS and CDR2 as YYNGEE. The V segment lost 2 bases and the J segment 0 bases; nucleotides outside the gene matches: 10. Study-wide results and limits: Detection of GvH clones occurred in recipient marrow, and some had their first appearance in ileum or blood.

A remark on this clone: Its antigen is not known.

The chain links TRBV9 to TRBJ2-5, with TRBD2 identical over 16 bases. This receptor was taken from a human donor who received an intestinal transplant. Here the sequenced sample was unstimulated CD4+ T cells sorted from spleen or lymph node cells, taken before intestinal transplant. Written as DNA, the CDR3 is TGTGCCAGCAGCGTTACCGGGACTAGCGGGAGGGCTTCGTACCAAGAGACCCAGTACTTC. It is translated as CASSVTGTSGRASYQETQYF.